Sequencing of this T cell receptor beta chain was carried out in a study of CD8 T cells in ankylosing spondylitis. Losses at the gene ends were 6 bases for V and 2 bases for J; bases not matched to a gene: 8. The germline gives CDR1 DFQATT, CDR2 SNEGSKA (reference sequence). The CDR3 extends over 14 amino acids. Making the TCR beta libraries involved quantitative 5'-RACE with molecular barcodes. TCRdb passed the 5' RACE reads through MiXCR, listing each CDR3 protein once. The repertoire holds 250,000 or so distinct CDR3 sequences, with roughly a quarter as singletons. This clonotype showed up just a few times. Its antigen is unidentified. Study-level findings and limits: Some motif variants were previously reported in reactive arthritis synovial fluid and blood. Enrichment of disease-linked clones was reportedly significant in matched ankylosing spondylitis synovial fluid.

The source material was blood, either unsorted or a sorted T cell fraction (not recorded which). The chain has TRBV20-1 and TRBJ2-3; 7 positions agree with TRBD2. This TCR came from a male donor with ankylosing spondylitis or in good health (not recorded which). The CDR3 DNA reads as TGCAGTGCCCTAGGGGAGGGATACACAGATACGCAGTATTTT. Its translation is CSALGEGYTDTQYF.